A single sample is the source of the 17 T cell receptor beta chains below, sequenced in a study of blood T cell repertoires in COVID-19. Using immunoSEQ multiplex PCR, the repertoire was profiled, and TCRdb retains in-frame clones only, with some absent. In the table there are a few hundred thousand clones, 88% of which are singletons. Material for sequencing was PBMCs or T cells enriched from blood (not recorded which). The receptors originated from a woman between 40 and 50 years old with acute COVID-19.

This clone was seen many times. The chain recombines TRBV28 with TRBJ1-1; D not certain. V lost 0 bases and J 0 bases, leaving 8 bases between the germline ends. The CDR3 length is 15 residues. The germline V gene has CDR1 MDHEN and CDR2 SYDVKM. CDR3 nucleotides: TGTGCCAGCAGTTTATGGCAGATTGTGAACACTGAAGCTTTCTTT. Translated: CASSLWQIVNTEAFF.

This chain links TRBV5-1 with TRBJ2-1; 8 bases agree with TRBD1. This CDR3 has 14 residues. Looked up from germline, CDR1 is SGHRS and CDR2 is YFSETQ. The trim removed 3 bases at V and 4 bases at J, leaving 3 bases unmatched. CDR3 DNA sequence: TGCGCCAGCAGCTCCCGACAGGGGTACAATGAGCAGTTCTTC. Amino acid sequence: CASSSRQGYNEQFF.

The chain has TRBV4-3 and TRBJ1-2; TRBD1 matches at 7 bases. Germline CDR1 reads LGHNA; CDR2 reads YSLEER. The CDR3 has 16 residues. With V trimmed by 1 base and J by 6 bases, 11 bases remained unmatched. In DNA, the CDR3 is TGCGCCAGCAGCCAAGTCTATCAGGCAGGGGGTAATGGCTACACCTTC. Translated: CASSQVYQAGGNGYTF.

This chain uses TRBV12-3 or TRBV12-4 with TRBJ2-3, with D uncertain. V shed 6 bases and J shed 5 bases, with 9 bases lying between them. CDR3 length equals 12 residues. This chain's CDR3 is CASSITRDTQYF. For the CDR3, the DNA is TGTGCCAGCAGCATTACACGAGATACGCAGTATTTT.

The chain carries TRBV11-1 and TRBJ1-4; D is possibly TRBD1 (6 bases). This CDR3 has 15 residues. CDR1 SGHAT and CDR2 FQDESV come from the germline V gene (reference sequence). Trimming left V 5 bases short and J 8 bases short, with 18 bases between. This chain's CDR3 is CASSPRNRETEKLFF. CDR3 nucleotide sequence: TGTGCCAGCAGCCCGAGGAACAGGGAAACCGAAAAACTGTTTTTT. Complete variable domain (other parts from reference TRBV11-1 and TRBJ1-4): EAEVAQSPRYKITEKSQAVAFWCDPISGHATLYWYRQILGQGPELLVQFQDESVVDDSQLPKDRFSAERLKGVDSTLKIQPAELGDSAMYLCASSPRNRETEKLFFGSGTQLSVL.

The chain has TRBV12-5 and TRBJ1-5, with a possible D match to TRBD1 (5 bases). Looked up from germline, CDR1 is LGHNT and CDR2 is FRNRAP. The CDR3 consists of 13 residues. V was trimmed by 3 bases and J by 5 bases, leaving 8 bases between them. The CDR3 DNA sequence: TGTGCTAGTGGTTTTGGGGGGGATCAGCCCCAGCATTTT. Its protein is CASGFGGDQPQHF.

The chain recombines TRBV28 with TRBJ2-5, with a weak D call TRBD1 (5 bases). Germline V gene data show CDR1 as MDHEN and CDR2 as SYDVKM. The CDR3 is made up of 15 amino acids. V lost 1 base and J 2 bases, leaving 11 bases between the germline ends. The CDR3 region is CASSLYRTQQETQYF. CDR3 DNA: TGTGCCAGCAGTTTATACCGGACACAGCAAGAGACCCAGTACTTC.

This clone has just one count. The chain has TRBV18 and TRBJ1-1; D remains unclear. CDR3 length equals 14 residues. Germline CDR1 is KGHSH and CDR2 is LQKENI. Trimming shortened V by 3 bases and J by 1 base, and 9 bases separated the two germline ends. The CDR3 loop is CASSPAATNTEAFF. CDR3 DNA: TGTGCCAGCTCACCGGCGGCAACGAACACTGAAGCTTTCTTT.

V gene TRBV27 combines with J gene TRBJ1-5; D unresolved. The CDR3 totals 12 residues. Looked up from germline, CDR1 is MNHEY and CDR2 is SMNVEV (reference sequence). Deletions cut 4 bases from V and 7 bases from J, with 8 bases between. CDR3 nucleotides: TGTGCCAGCAGTTGGCAGAACCAGCCCCAGCATTTT. Translating it yields CASSWQNQPQHF.

The sample holds one count of this clone. The chain couples TRBV9 to TRBJ1-1, with 12 nucleotides matching TRBD1. The CDR3 runs to 17 residues. The ends lost 4 bases at V and 3 bases at J; junction bases unmatched: 10. In germline, CDR1 is SGDLS, CDR2 YYNGEE. This CDR3 is CASSPFEGQGAYTEAFF. For the CDR3, the DNA is TGTGCCAGCAGCCCCTTTGAGGGACAGGGGGCATACACTGAAGCTTTCTTT.

The chain joins TRBV5-1 to TRBJ2-2; 8 bases match TRBD2. The CDR3 loop spans 15 amino acids. From germline, CDR1 is SGHRS and CDR2 YFSETQ. The V gene end was trimmed by 0 bases and the J gene end by 4 bases; junction bases not matched to a gene: 2. CDR3 DNA sequence: TGCGCCAGCAGCTTGGGGACTAGCATCACCGGGGAGCTGTTTTTT. Translation gives CASSLGTSITGELFF.

This sequence joins TRBV5-4 and TRBJ2-5; possible D gene TRBD2, 7 bases. V shed 6 bases and J shed 5 bases, with 20 bases lying between them. The CDR3 runs 15 residues. Germline CDR1 reads SGHNT; CDR2 reads YYREEE (reference sequence). For the CDR3, the DNA is TGTGCCAGCACCCAGGCGGGGGCGCGTGGGGAGACCCAGTACTTC. Its protein product is CASTQAGARGETQYF.

This chain joins TRBV24-1 and TRBJ2-2; the match to TRBD1 covers 7 bases. The CDR3 extends over 15 amino acids. Unmatched junction bases numbered 3, after V lost 6 bases and J lost 0 bases. In germline, CDR1 is KGHDR, CDR2 SFDVKD. DNA of the CDR3: TGTGCCACCAGTTCCGGGACAGCGAACACCGGGGAGCTGTTTTTT. Residues: CATSSGTANTGELFF.

The CDR3 DNA follows: TGTGCCAGCAGTCCTCTTAGGACAGGGGGAGAAGCTTTCTTT. Translation: CASSPLRTGGEAFF. The chain links TRBV28 to TRBJ1-1; TRBD1 aligns across 10 bases. Germline lookup yields CDR1 MDHEN and CDR2 SYDVKM. This CDR3 contains 14 residues. The junction had 8 bases not matched to a gene; V was cut back by 5 bases and J by 8 bases.

The V and J genes are TRBV7-9 and TRBJ1-2; 7 positions match TRBD1. V dropped 4 bases and J dropped 4; count of bases not matched to a gene: 6. The CDR3 contains 14 residues. CDR1 and CDR2 from the germline V gene are SEHNR and FQNEAQ (reference sequence). In nucleotides, the CDR3 is TGTGCCAGCAGCTCCACCGGGACAGTCTATGGCTACACCTTC. Amino acids: CASSSTGTVYGYTF. Full variable domain (rest looked up from reference TRBV7-9 and TRBJ1-2): DTGVSQNPRHKITKRGQNVTFRCDPISEHNRLYWYRQTLGQGPEFLTYFQNEAQLEKSRLLSDRFSAERPKGSFSTLEIQRTEQGDSAMYLCASSSTGTVYGYTFGSGTRLTVV.

The chain combines TRBV5-5 with TRBJ2-1; TRBD2 agrees at 9 bases. The CDR3 loop spans 15 amino acids. Per germline, CDR1 SGHKS and CDR2 YYEKEE (reference sequence). Unmatched junction bases numbered 4, after V lost 3 bases and J lost 3 bases. For the CDR3, the DNA is TGTGCCAGCAGCTCAGTTAGCGGGAGCTACAATGAGCAGTTCTTC. Encoded protein: CASSSVSGSYNEQFF.

This clone has a single count. The CDR3 here is CASSDGTGAYNEQFF. DNA for the CDR3: TGTGCCAGCAGCGACGGGACAGGGGCCTACAATGAGCAGTTCTTC. V is TRBV9 and J is TRBJ2-1, with 10 bases fitting TRBD1. The junction had 2 bases not matched to a gene; V was cut back by 3 bases and J by 2 bases. In germline, CDR1 is SGDLS, CDR2 YYNGEE. The CDR3 extends over 15 amino acids.